This TCR beta chain was recorded in a study of identical twins. This clonotype was picked up many times. Unique molecular identifiers were present on cDNA, and template switching added a universal primer site. TCRdb reprocessed the 5' RACE reads via MiXCR and lists one record per CDR3 protein. The data contain 700,000 or so distinct CDR3 sequences, 21% of them singletons. Germline trimming cut 4 bases from V and 3 bases from J; bases unmatched to any gene: 1. Germline CDR1 DFQATT, CDR2 SNEGSKA (reference sequence). The CDR3 length is 14 residues. This same sample was also part of a study on T cells expressing NK-cell markers.

The receptor was derived from a young woman in good health. V usage is TRBV20-1 and J usage is TRBJ2-7; 15 bases align to TRBD2. Source material: PBMCs. This CDR3 reads CSATGLAGGYEQYF. The CDR3 nucleotides read TGCAGTGCTACGGGACTAGCGGGGGGCTACGAGCAGTACTTC.